This T cell receptor (beta chain) is from a study of OX40 agonist ivuxolimab in advanced cancers. As for the study in general: Every patient in dose escalation had hepatocellular carcinoma, melanoma, renal cell or head and neck cancer. Overall study findings and caveats: Some nonresponders likewise displayed low normalized T-cell clonal expansion. CD4+ and CD8+ blood T cells expanded clonally by week 6 at 0.1 to 3.0 mg/kg.

The protocol was immunoSEQ multiplex PCR, while the TCRdb copy is restricted to in-frame clones and leaves out a portion. The sample has tens of thousands of clones; about 90% are singletons. Cycle 7 day 1, cycle 4 day 1, and baseline were the timepoints at which blood was sampled. Regarding this clone: Its antigen is still unknown.

Germline values: CDR1 SGHVS, CDR2 FNYEAQ. Losses at the gene ends were 5 bases for V and 7 bases for J; bases not matched to a gene: 10. The CDR3 totals 15 residues. This TCR was sampled from an adult with an advanced solid tumor such as melanoma, head and neck, liver or kidney cancer. This chain uses TRBV7-6 with TRBJ2-5, with 10 bases fitting TRBD1. Sequencing used CD4+ or CD8+ T cells sorted from blood, obtained in a trial of the OX40 agonist ivuxolimab. CDR3 loop: CASSQDRGPPRTQYF. The CDR3 nucleotides read TGTGCCAGCAGCCAAGACAGGGGGCCGCCCAGGACCCAGTACTTC.